What follows are 22 T cell receptor beta chains derived from one specimen sequenced in a study of cytomegalovirus exposure and HLA in healthy donors. The PCR used 60 Vbeta and 13 Jbeta primers. Clones were sequenced by immunoSEQ multiplex PCR, and TCRdb holds only the in-frame ones, with some missing. This sample's table reports 200,000 to 250,000 clones. Sequenced sample: PBMCs. The receptors come from a woman aged 30 to 39 in good health and CMV-seropositive.

The chain joins TRBV9 to TRBJ2-5, with D possibly TRBD2 on 6 matching bases. Between the trimmed V and J ends, which lost 0 bases and 4 bases, there was a span of 13 bases. The CDR3 consists of 15 residues. CDR1 SGDLS and CDR2 YYNGEE come from the germline V gene. The CDR3 DNA sequence: TGTGCCAGCAGCGTAGTTGGCGGGACGTCAGAGACCCAGTACTTC. This gives the protein CASSVVGGTSETQYF.

The J gene is TRBJ2-7, the V gene TRBV7-6; 11 bases match TRBD2. Germline CDR1 is SGHVS and CDR2 is FNYEAQ. The CDR3 contains 16 residues. V gave up 4 bases and J gave up 5 bases; unmatched junction bases: 10. CDR3 sequence reads: CASSWVTSGSSHEQYF. The CDR3 nucleotides read TGTGCCAGCAGCTGGGTAACTAGCGGGAGTTCCCACGAGCAGTACTTC. Drawing the rest from reference TRBV7-6 and TRBJ2-7, the complete variable domain is GAGVSQSPRYKVTKRGQDVALRCDPISGHVSLYWYRQALGQGPEFLTYFNYEAQQDKSGLPNDRFSAERPEGSISTLTIQRTEQRDSAMYRCASSWVTSGSSHEQYFGPGTRLTVT.

The chain couples TRBV27 to TRBJ2-7, with 9 bases identical to TRBD1. Trimming cost V 1 base and J 3 bases; bases outside gene matches: 10. The CDR3 consists of 17 residues. Germline loops: CDR1 MNHEY, CDR2 SMNVEV (reference sequence). The chain's CDR3 is CASSLYISGTGSYEQYF. CDR3 bases: TGTGCCAGCAGTTTATATATCTCCGGGACAGGGAGCTACGAGCAGTACTTC.

The CDR3 region is CASRQTSGIITGELFF. In nucleotides, the CDR3 is TGTGCCAGCAGACAGACTAGCGGGATTATAACCGGGGAGCTGTTTTTT. V is TRBV7-8 and J is TRBJ2-2; 11 bases agree with TRBD2. CDR3 length: 16 amino acids. The germline CDR1 and CDR2 sequences are SGHVS and FQNEAQ. The V and J ends lost 6 bases and 5 bases, in that order; junction bases with no gene match: 8.

In DNA form, the CDR3 reads TGTGCCAGCAGCTTAGTCCCATACGAGCAGTACTTC. As protein: CASSLVPYEQYF. The genes are TRBV7-8 and TRBJ2-7; D gene uncertain. This CDR3 region has 12 residues. Germline V lookup: CDR1 SGHVS, CDR2 FQNEAQ. V was trimmed by 1 base and J by 4 bases, leaving 5 bases between them.

J is TRBJ1-2 and V is TRBV9; D call uncertain. CDR3 size: 12 residues. Germline lookup yields CDR1 SGDLS and CDR2 YYNGEE. Trimming removed 1 base at V and 2 bases at J, with 3 bases between. CDR3 sequence reads: CASSVSNYGYTF. As DNA, the CDR3 is TGTGCCAGCAGCGTATCGAACTATGGCTACACCTTC.

V gene TRBV10-3 combines with J gene TRBJ2-5; 7 bases line up with TRBD1. Germline-derived CDR1 and CDR2 are ENHRY and SYGVKD. This CDR3 has 16 residues. V lost 3 bases to trimming and J lost 6 bases; unmatched junction nucleotides: 13. CDR3 region: CAISDLDDRVYKTQYF. Written as DNA, the CDR3 is TGTGCCATCAGTGACCTCGATGACAGGGTGTACAAGACCCAGTACTTC.

The chain recombines TRBV6-1 with TRBJ1-3, with D possibly matching TRBD1 (6 bases). Between the trimmed V and J ends, which lost 0 bases and 8 bases, there was a span of 23 bases. The CDR3 loop spans 18 amino acids. CDR1 and CDR2 (germline): MNHNS, SASEGT. The CDR3 here is CASSEAYPIQGLAYTIYF. The CDR3, as DNA: TGTGCCAGCAGTGAAGCTTACCCTATTCAGGGGCTGGCATACACCATATATTTT.

V usage is TRBV2 and J usage is TRBJ2-3, with 12 bases aligning to TRBD1. With V trimmed by 6 bases and J by 3 bases, 25 bases remained unmatched. Germline V lookup: CDR1 SNHLY, CDR2 FYNNEI. The CDR3 extends over 22 amino acids. CDR3 DNA: TGTGCCAGCAGGGCCGGGACAGGGGGCGCACGAATCGTACTAGGGGGGACAGATACGCAGTATTTT. Encoded protein: CASRAGTGGARIVLGGTDTQYF.

This chain links TRBV2 with TRBJ1-2; 8 bases line up with TRBD1. Germline V CDR1 and CDR2: SNHLY, FYNNEI. The CDR3 contains 15 residues. The trim removed 2 bases at V and 5 bases at J, leaving 7 bases unmatched. The CDR3 loop is CASSEHEDRAYGYTF. In DNA form, the CDR3 reads TGTGCCAGCAGTGAACACGAGGACAGGGCTTATGGCTACACCTTC.

This sequence joins TRBV27 and TRBJ2-7, with 8 bases aligning to TRBD1. V lost 6 bases and J lost 3; bases outside the gene matches: 7. The CDR3 spans 14 residues. Germline CDR1 MNHEY, CDR2 SMNVEV (reference sequence). Written as DNA, the CDR3 is TGTGCCAGCAGCGCCCTCGGACAGGGCTACGAGCAGTACTTC. It is translated as CASSALGQGYEQYF.

The rearrangement links TRBV30 to TRBJ1-2, with 8 nucleotides matching TRBD1. The CDR3 is made up of 16 amino acids. Unmatched junction bases numbered 13, after V lost 2 bases and J lost 5 bases. Per the germline V gene, CDR1 is GTSNPN and CDR2 is SVGIG (reference sequence). The CDR3 DNA reads as TGTGCCTGGAGTCCCTGCCCCCGGGACAGGACTTATGGCTACACCTTC. This codes for CAWSPCPRDRTYGYTF.

The V and J genes are TRBV28 and TRBJ1-1, with D maybe TRBD1 (6 bases). The germline V and J ends were trimmed by 6 bases and 5 bases, with 13 bases remaining between them. Germline values: CDR1 MDHEN, CDR2 SYDVKM. This CDR3 has 13 amino acids. The CDR3 is CASRTGTGTEAFF. The CDR3 DNA reads as TGTGCCAGCAGAACAGGGACGGGGACTGAAGCTTTCTTT.

The chain recombines TRBV6-5 with TRBJ1-5; 9 positions agree with TRBD1. The J segment lost 9 bases and the V segment lost 4 bases, leaving 7 bases of the junction unmatched. The CDR3 is 14 residues long. Germline-derived CDR1 and CDR2 are MNHEY and SVGAGI. Here the CDR3 reads CASSWDRAGGPQHF. The CDR3 coding sequence is TGTGCCAGCAGTTGGGACAGGGCTGGGGGGCCCCAGCATTTT.

The chain has TRBV2 and TRBJ1-6; D is possibly TRBD1 (6 bases). Trimming shortened V by 4 bases and J by 1 base, and 17 bases separated the two germline ends. Germline V gives CDR1 SNHLY, CDR2 FYNNEI. The CDR3 loop spans 18 amino acids. CDR3: CASSGARGGTSYNSPLHF. The CDR3 DNA sequence: TGTGCCAGCAGTGGGGCGAGGGGGGGGACTTCCTATAATTCACCCCTCCACTTT.

The chain has TRBV20-1 and TRBJ2-7; no reliable D call. Germline-derived CDR1 and CDR2 are DFQATT and SNEGSKA (reference sequence). The V end was cut by 8 bases, the J end by 6 bases, with 14 bases between. CDR3 size: 11 residues. The CDR3 DNA follows: TGCAGTTTAGAGACCCGCGGCGAGCAGTACTTC. Amino acids: CSLETRGEQYF.

The chain links TRBV11-2 to TRBJ1-1, with 7 bases fitting TRBD1. J lost 5 bases, V lost 5 bases, and 11 bases had no gene match. In germline, CDR1 is SGHAT, CDR2 FQNNGV. This CDR3 contains 15 residues. Here the CDR3 reads CASSRSRGRLTEAFF. The CDR3 DNA reads TGTGCCAGCAGCCGGAGTAGGGGGCGGCTGACTGAAGCTTTCTTT.

As DNA, the CDR3 is TGTGCCAGCAGGGGGGGACAGGTTAATAATGAAAAACTGTTTTTT. This codes for CASRGGQVNNEKLFF. The chain recombines TRBV6-1 with TRBJ1-4; 8 nucleotides agree with TRBD1. With 6 bases clipped from V and 4 bases from J, the junction kept 7 bases outside the gene matches. Germline V gene lookup returns CDR1 MNHNS and CDR2 SASEGT. The CDR3 covers 15 residues.

The rearrangement links TRBV7-9 to TRBJ1-1; D call uncertain. Trimming left V 1 base short and J 3 bases short, with 18 bases between. CDR3 length: 17 amino acids. Germline CDR1 and CDR2: SEHNR and FQNEAQ (reference sequence). CDR3 DNA: TGTGCCAGCAGCTTAGGGGAAGGACGGGCGGGGTACACTGAAGCTTTCTTT. Amino acids: CASSLGEGRAGYTEAFF.

This chain links TRBV6-4 with TRBJ1-1; the match to TRBD1 covers 8 bases. J lost 6 bases, V lost 6 bases, and 6 bases had no gene match. The V gene's germline CDR1 is MRHNA and CDR2 SNTAGT. The CDR3 length is 13 residues. The CDR3 loop reads CASSLDRGAEAFF. The CDR3 DNA is TGTGCCAGCAGCCTTGACAGGGGCGCTGAAGCTTTCTTT.

The V gene is TRBV7-2, the J gene TRBJ2-6; 7 bases are shared with TRBD1. From germline, CDR1 is SGHTA and CDR2 FQGNSA. The ends lost 3 bases at V and 0 bases at J; junction bases unmatched: 8. The CDR3 sequence is 18 residues long. CDR3 DNA: TGTGCCAGCAGCTTCCATTACCGGACAGGCTCTGGGGCCAACGTCCTGACTTTC. The encoded protein is CASSFHYRTGSGANVLTF.

J is TRBJ1-2 and V is TRBV6-5; possibly TRBD1 for D (5 bases). Trimming removed 0 bases from V and 6 bases from J, with 14 bases in between. The germline V gene has CDR1 MNHEY and CDR2 SVGAGI. The CDR3 is made up of 15 amino acids. CDR3 region: CASSYSFGGGNGYTF. Here the CDR3 DNA reads TGTGCCAGCAGTTACTCGTTCGGGGGGGGGAATGGCTACACCTTC.